Only one count was recorded for the clone carrying this TCR beta chain. Germline V gene lookup returns CDR1 SNHLY and CDR2 FYNNEI. This CDR3 is 12 amino acids long. Trimming took 11 bases from V and 3 from J; bases not matched to a gene: 6. This entry is derived from a study of cytomegalovirus exposure and HLA in healthy donors. In the PCR, 60 Vbeta and 13 Jbeta primers were used. Sequenced by immunoSEQ multiplex PCR; TCRdb stores in-frame clones only, minus some. Of 65,000 to 100,000 clones in the sample, approximately 79% were seen once. The sample consisted of PBMCs. The V and J genes are TRBV2 and TRBJ2-7; 8 bases fit TRBD1. This receptor was taken from a female donor in good health and CMV-seronegative. DNA of the CDR3: TGTGCCGGATCGGACAGGGACTACGAGCAGTACTTC. Encoded protein: CAGSDRDYEQYF.